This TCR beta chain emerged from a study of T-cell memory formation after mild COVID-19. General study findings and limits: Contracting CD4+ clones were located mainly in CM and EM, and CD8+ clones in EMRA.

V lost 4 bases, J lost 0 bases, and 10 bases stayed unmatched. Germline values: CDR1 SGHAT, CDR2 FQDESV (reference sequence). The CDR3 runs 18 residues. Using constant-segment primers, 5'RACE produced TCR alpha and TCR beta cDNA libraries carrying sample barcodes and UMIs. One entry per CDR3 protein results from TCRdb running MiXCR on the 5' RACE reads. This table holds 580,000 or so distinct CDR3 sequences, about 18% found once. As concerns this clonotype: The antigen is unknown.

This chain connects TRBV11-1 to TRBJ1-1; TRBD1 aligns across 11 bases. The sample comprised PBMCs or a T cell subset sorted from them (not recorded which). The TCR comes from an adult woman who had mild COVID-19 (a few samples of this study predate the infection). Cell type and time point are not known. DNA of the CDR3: TGTGCCAGCAGCTCGTCCCGGGACAGGGGGGGAGTGAACACTGAAGCTTTCTTT. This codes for CASSSSRDRGGVNTEAFF.